The 11 T cell receptor beta chains reported below all come from one sample, sequenced in a study of PD-1 blockade in mismatch repair-deficient tumors. Using immunoSEQ multiplex PCR, the repertoire was profiled, and TCRdb retains in-frame clones only, with some absent. The sample contains approximately 17,000 clones, over 75% of which appear only once. The sequencing here drew on PBMCs, taken less than 25 weeks after starting pembrolizumab. These TCRs come from an adult with mismatch repair-deficient cancer.

The chain carries TRBV6-1 and TRBJ2-1; 9 bases agree with TRBD1. This CDR3 region has 14 residues. J was trimmed by 6 bases and V by 7 bases; bases with no gene match: 7. Germline values: CDR1 MNHNS, CDR2 SASEGT. The CDR3, as DNA: TGTGCCAGCATCACCGGGACAGGGCGCAATGAGCAGTTCTTC. Amino acids: CASITGTGRNEQFF.

CDR3 DNA: TGTGCCAGCAGTCGACTAGCGGGTGCCACAGATACGCAGTATTTT. Encoded protein: CASSRLAGATDTQYF. The chain combines TRBV9 with TRBJ2-3; 10 nucleotides match TRBD2. J gave up 2 bases and V 5 bases, and 5 bases lay outside the gene matches. Germline values: CDR1 SGDLS, CDR2 YYNGEE. CDR3 length: 15 amino acids.

This sequence joins TRBV6-1 and TRBJ2-5, with D possibly TRBD1 on 6 matching bases. V lost 5 bases and J 1 base, leaving 14 bases between the germline ends. Germline lookup yields CDR1 MNHNS and CDR2 SASEGT. CDR3 length equals 15 residues. DNA for the CDR3: TGTGCCAGCAGTTTCCACAGGGACATCCAAGAGACCCAGTACTTC. This sequence encodes CASSFHRDIQETQYF.

V is TRBV2 and J is TRBJ1-3; D remains ambiguous. The ends were cut back, 3 bases at V and 3 bases at J, with 12 bases in the middle. Germline values: CDR1 SNHLY, CDR2 FYNNEI. This CDR3 spans 15 amino acids. CDR3 DNA sequence: TGTGCCAGCAGTGAGAGCCGCGGAGGTGGAAACACCATATATTTT. It encodes CASSESRGGGNTIYF.

The chain joins TRBV19 to TRBJ1-5, with D tentatively TRBD1 (5 bases). CDR1 is LNHDA and CDR2 is SQIVND in the germline V gene (reference sequence). CDR3 length: 15 amino acids. The V gene lost 3 bases and the J gene lost 0 bases, with 9 bases spanning the gap. For the CDR3, the DNA is TGTGCCAGTAGTATGTGGACACATAGCAATCAGCCCCAGCATTTT. Amino acid sequence: CASSMWTHSNQPQHF.

The genes are TRBV27 and TRBJ2-5, with 7 positions matching TRBD2. J gave up 4 bases and V 1 base, and 6 bases lay outside the gene matches. Germline CDR1 and CDR2: MNHEY and SMNVEV (reference sequence). The CDR3 is made up of 15 amino acids. The CDR3: CASSLFGGSGETQYF. The CDR3 nucleotides are TGTGCCAGCAGTTTATTTGGCGGGAGCGGAGAGACCCAGTACTTC.

This clone has just a few counts. The rearrangement uses TRBV12-2 and TRBJ1-6; the D call of TRBD1 is as the table states it, not checked on the DNA. TRBV12-2 is noted as a pseudogene. This CDR3 is built from 15 residues. CDR3 nucleotides: TGTGCAAGTCGCTTTGGGCACAGGGGCCCTGTACCCCTCCACTTT. Protein: CASRFGHRGPVPLHF.

The chain uses TRBV6-1 and TRBJ1-4; the match to TRBD1 covers 10 bases. The CDR3 extends over 14 amino acids. CDR1 and CDR2 (germline): MNHNS, SASEGT. Germline trimming cut 7 bases from V and 5 bases from J; bases unmatched to any gene: 4. For the CDR3, the DNA is TGTGCCAGCATCCAGGACAGGGGGAATGAAAAACTGTTTTTT. Translated, it gives CASIQDRGNEKLFF.

In nucleotides, the CDR3 is TGTGCCAGCGGCAAGCGGGAGTTCAATGAGCAGTTCTTC. This encodes CASGKREFNEQFF. The V and J genes are TRBV16 and TRBJ2-1; 8 bases are a match to TRBD2. CDR1 is KGHSY, CDR2 FQNENV, per germline. Trimming removed 8 bases from V and 6 bases from J; junction bases left unmatched: 6. This CDR3 comprises 13 residues. Looking up the rest from reference TRBV16 and TRBJ2-1 gives the full variable domain: GEEVAQTPKHLVRGEGQKAKLYCAPIKGHSYVFWYQQVLKNEFKFLISFQNENVFDETGMPKERFSAKCLPNSPCSLEIQATKLEDSAVYFCASGKREFNEQFFGPGTRLTVL.

V usage is TRBV5-6 and J usage is TRBJ2-3; 10 positions agree with TRBD1. CDR1 is SGHDT and CDR2 is YYEEEE in the germline V gene. The CDR3 contains 17 residues. With 3 bases clipped from V and 3 bases from J, the junction kept 10 bases outside the gene matches. This CDR3 is CASSYKLTGGGTDTQYF. CDR3 nucleotides: TGTGCCAGCAGCTATAAATTGACAGGGGGCGGGACAGATACGCAGTATTTT.

This clone was recorded only once. The CDR3 here is CASSHSGLAGSNTGELFF. CDR3 nucleotide sequence: TGTGCCAGCAGTCACTCCGGACTAGCGGGGTCGAACACCGGGGAGCTGTTTTTT. This chain uses TRBV9 with TRBJ2-2, with TRBD2 identical over 12 bases. Germline V gives CDR1 SGDLS, CDR2 YYNGEE. The CDR3 covers 18 residues. J lost 0 bases, V lost 5 bases, and 8 bases had no gene match.